These T cell receptor beta chains were read from a single sample in a study of control samples from healthy donors and cancer patients. This table comes from immunoSEQ multiplex PCR, and its TCRdb copy is limited to in-frame clones, with some not included. The sample lists 390,000 or so clones, approximately 92% occurring once. Specimen: PBMCs. The receptors originated from a man aged 35-49 years with head and neck cancer. CDR3s include the opening cysteine and the closing phenylalanine or tryptophan. Only part of the rows carry a size: once, few, many, or a class if the clone is expanded.

>NA|TRBV5-1|TRBJ2-7
CASSLEGKAYEQYF
>NA|TRBV5-5|TRBJ2-5
CASSFEGRETQYF
>NA|TRBV11-2|TRBJ1-1
CASSPGLRNTEAFF
>NA|TRBV7-2|TRBJ1-5
CASSSTGGRQPQHF
>NA|TRBV6-6|TRBJ2-7
CASSTDREYYEQYF
>NA|TRBV6-5|TRBJ1-2
CASSSQGANYGYTF
>few|TRBV5-6|TRBJ1-6
CASRGLNYNSPLHF
>NA|TRBV11-2|TRBJ1-5
CASSLDTDSNQPQHF
>NA|TRBV7-3|TRBJ2-7
CASSDGQGYEQYF
>NA|TRBV5-4|TRBJ1-1
CASSLFDRGTEAFF
>NA|TRBV5-1|TRBJ1-6
CASSLTGSSYNSPLHF
>NA|TRBV29-1|TRBJ2-3
CSVERLTTDTQYF
>NA|TRBV5-8|TRBJ2-1
CASSREGRGEQFF
>NA|TRBV6-5|TRBJ1-1
CASSYSRGNTEAFF